This record concerns one TCR beta chain sequence. Its antigen is as yet unknown. This specimen belongs to a study of T cell repertoires in ileal Crohn's disease. About the research overall: At surgery, 30% to 35% of patients smoked, with median disease duration roughly 7.7 years.

Clones were sequenced by immunoSEQ multiplex PCR, and TCRdb holds only the in-frame ones, with some missing. Of about 5,200 clones detected, around 81% appear once; the ten largest clones hold about 6.5%. Study outcomes and limitations: High-frequency clones were more common in sorted CD8 than CD4 cells.

The germline gives CDR1 LGHNT, CDR2 FRNRAP. V lost 4 bases to trimming and J lost 0 bases, with 10 bases between them. The CDR3 covers 14 residues. This sequence originates from an adult with Crohn's disease. The sequencing sample was made of ileal tissue. J is TRBJ2-7 and V is TRBV12-5; D is possibly TRBD1 (7 bases). The CDR3 protein is CASGSGGSSYEQYF. As DNA, the CDR3 is TGTGCTAGTGGTTCAGGGGGGAGCTCCTACGAGCAGTACTTC.